This TCR beta chain was observed in a study of T-cell reconstitution after alpha-beta-depleted transplantation in children. Study-wide results and caveats: The authors attributed T-cell counts and diversity one year after transplant mostly to newly produced T cells. Several patients had high TCRbeta diversity at day 60; it came from surviving recipient T cells and thymic progenitors. Reported findings indicate that, about two months after transplant, alpha-beta T cells came from several hundred expanded clones, which were derived from non-depleted graft cells.

CDR1 and CDR2 from the germline V gene are DFQATT and SNEGSKA (reference sequence). This CDR3 region has 14 residues. Trimming removed 2 bases from V and 4 bases from J, with 13 bases in between. A library of TCRbeta sequences, prepared with unique molecular identifiers, was generated. TCRdb redid the calling of the PCR reads with MiXCR, one entry per CDR3 protein. The sample includes some 300,000 distinct CDR3 sequences, 10% of them seen just once. This clonotype was observed many times. Its antigen is not identified. The sequence was collected from a boy younger than two with acute myeloid leukemia, due to receive a stem cell transplant. Sequencing was performed on PBMCs, taken before TCRalphabeta/CD19-depleted stem cell transplant. The chain recombines TRBV20-1 with TRBJ2-3, with D possibly being TRBD2 (5 bases). In DNA form, the CDR3 reads TGCAGTGCTAGAAATCCCGCGGGCGCAGATACGCAGTATTTT. Translated: CSARNPAGADTQYF.